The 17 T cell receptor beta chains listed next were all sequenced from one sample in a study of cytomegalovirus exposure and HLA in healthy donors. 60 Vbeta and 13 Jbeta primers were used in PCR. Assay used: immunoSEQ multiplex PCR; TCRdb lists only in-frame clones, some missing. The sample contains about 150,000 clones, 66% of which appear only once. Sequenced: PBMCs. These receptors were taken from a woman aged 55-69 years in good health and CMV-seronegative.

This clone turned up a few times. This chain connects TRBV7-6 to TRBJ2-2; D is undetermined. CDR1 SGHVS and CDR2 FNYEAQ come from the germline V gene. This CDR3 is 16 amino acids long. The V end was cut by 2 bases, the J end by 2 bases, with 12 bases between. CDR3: CASSLSGQSNTGELFF. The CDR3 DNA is TGTGCCAGCAGCTTAAGTGGTCAGTCCAACACCGGGGAGCTGTTTTTT.

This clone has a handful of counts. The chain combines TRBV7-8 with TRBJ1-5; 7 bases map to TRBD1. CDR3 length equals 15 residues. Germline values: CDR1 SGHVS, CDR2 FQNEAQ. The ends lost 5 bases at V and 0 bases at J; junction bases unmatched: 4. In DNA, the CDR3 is TGTGCCAGCAGCCGGGGGACAGTTAGCAATCAGCCCCAGCATTTT. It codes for CASSRGTVSNQPQHF.

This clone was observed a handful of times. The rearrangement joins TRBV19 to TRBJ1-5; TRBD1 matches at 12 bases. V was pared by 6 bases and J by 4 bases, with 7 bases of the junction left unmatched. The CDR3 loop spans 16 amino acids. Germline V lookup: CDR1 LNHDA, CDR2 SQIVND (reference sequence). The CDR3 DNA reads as TGTGCCAGTAGACCGAAGGGACAGGGGGCGAATCAGCCCCAGCATTTT. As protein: CASRPKGQGANQPQHF.

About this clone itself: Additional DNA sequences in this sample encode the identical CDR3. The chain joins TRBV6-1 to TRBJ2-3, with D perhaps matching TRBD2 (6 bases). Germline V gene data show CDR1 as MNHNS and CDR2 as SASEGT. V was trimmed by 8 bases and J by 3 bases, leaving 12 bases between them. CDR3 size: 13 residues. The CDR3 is CASRGEFTDTQYF. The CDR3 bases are TGTGCCAGCCGCGGGGAGTTTACAGATACGCAGTATTTT.

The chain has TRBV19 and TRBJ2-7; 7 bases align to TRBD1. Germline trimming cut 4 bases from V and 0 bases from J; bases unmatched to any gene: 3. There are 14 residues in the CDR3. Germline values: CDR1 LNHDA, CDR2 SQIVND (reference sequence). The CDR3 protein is CASSTDRASYEQYF. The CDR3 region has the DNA TGTGCCAGTAGTACAGACAGGGCCTCCTACGAGCAGTACTTC.

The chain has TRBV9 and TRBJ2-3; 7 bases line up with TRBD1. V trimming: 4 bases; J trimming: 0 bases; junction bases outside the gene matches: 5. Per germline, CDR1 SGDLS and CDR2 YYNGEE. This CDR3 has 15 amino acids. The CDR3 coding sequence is TGTGCCAGCAGCAAAGGGACAGCGAGCACAGATACGCAGTATTTT. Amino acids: CASSKGTASTDTQYF.

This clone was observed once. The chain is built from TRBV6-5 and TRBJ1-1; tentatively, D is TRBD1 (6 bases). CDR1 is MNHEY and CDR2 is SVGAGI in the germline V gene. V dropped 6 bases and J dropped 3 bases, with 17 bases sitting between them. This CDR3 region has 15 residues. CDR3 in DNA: TGTGCCAGCAGGTCCTTGCGGGGGGCCGACACTGAAGCTTTCTTT. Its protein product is CASRSLRGADTEAFF.

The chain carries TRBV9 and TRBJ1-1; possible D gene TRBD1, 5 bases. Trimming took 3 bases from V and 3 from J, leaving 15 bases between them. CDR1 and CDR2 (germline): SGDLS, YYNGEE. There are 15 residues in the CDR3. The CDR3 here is CASSGGTLGDTEAFF. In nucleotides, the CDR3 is TGTGCCAGCAGCGGGGGGACTTTGGGTGACACTGAAGCTTTCTTT. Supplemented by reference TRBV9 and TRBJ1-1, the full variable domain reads DSGVTQTPKHLITATGQRVTLRCSPRSGDLSVYWYQQSLDQGLQFLIQYYNGEERAKGNILERFSAQQFPDLHSELNLSSLELGDSALYFCASSGGTLGDTEAFFGQGTRLTVV.

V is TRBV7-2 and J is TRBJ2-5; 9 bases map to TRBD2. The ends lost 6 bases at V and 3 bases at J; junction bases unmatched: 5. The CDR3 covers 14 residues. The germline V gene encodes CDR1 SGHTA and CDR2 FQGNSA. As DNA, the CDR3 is TGTGCCAGCAGGGATAGCGGGAGTAAAGAGACCCAGTACTTC. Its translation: CASRDSGSKETQYF.

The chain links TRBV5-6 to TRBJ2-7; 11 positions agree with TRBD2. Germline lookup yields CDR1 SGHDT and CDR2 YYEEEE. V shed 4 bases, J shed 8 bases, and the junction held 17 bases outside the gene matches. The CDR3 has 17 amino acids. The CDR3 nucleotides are TGTGCCAGCAGCCCGGGACTAGCGGATTTACTAGATGACCAGCAGTACTTC. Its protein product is CASSPGLADLLDDQQYF.

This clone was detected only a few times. CDR3 protein: CASRASSYNEQFF. CDR3 DNA: TGTGCCAGCAGGGCTAGTTCCTACAATGAGCAGTTCTTC. The gene calls are TRBV27 and TRBJ2-1; D is ambiguous. Trimming pared 6 bases from V and 1 base from J, leaving 7 bases between. From germline, CDR1 is MNHEY and CDR2 SMNVEV (reference sequence). The CDR3 spans 13 residues.

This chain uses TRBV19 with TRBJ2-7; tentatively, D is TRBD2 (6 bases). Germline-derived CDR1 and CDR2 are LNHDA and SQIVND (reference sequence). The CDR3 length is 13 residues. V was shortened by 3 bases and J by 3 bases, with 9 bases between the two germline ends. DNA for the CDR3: TGTGCCAGTAGTATTGGAGGGATCTACGAGCAGTACTTC. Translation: CASSIGGIYEQYF.

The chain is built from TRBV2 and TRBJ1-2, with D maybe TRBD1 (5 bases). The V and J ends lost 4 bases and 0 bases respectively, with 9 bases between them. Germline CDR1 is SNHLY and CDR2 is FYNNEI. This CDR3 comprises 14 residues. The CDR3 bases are TGTGCCAGCAGTGTAGAACAGGCTAACTATGGCTACACCTTC. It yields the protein CASSVEQANYGYTF.

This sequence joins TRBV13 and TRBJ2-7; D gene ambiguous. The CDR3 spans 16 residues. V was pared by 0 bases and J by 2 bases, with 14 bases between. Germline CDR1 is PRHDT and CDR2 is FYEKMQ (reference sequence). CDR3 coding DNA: TGTGCCAGCAGCTTAGGCCTGGGCAGGTCTACCTACGAGCAGTACTTC. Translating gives CASSLGLGRSTYEQYF.

The CDR3 sequence: CASSGGSGGFGELFF. The CDR3 DNA sequence: TGCGCCAGCAGTGGGGGCAGCGGGGGTTTCGGGGAGCTGTTTTTT. This chain uses TRBV10-1 with TRBJ2-2; 8 bases are shared with TRBD2. This CDR3 contains 15 residues. J was trimmed by 7 bases and V by 4 bases; bases with no gene match: 8. In germline, CDR1 is WNHNN, CDR2 SYGVQD (reference sequence).

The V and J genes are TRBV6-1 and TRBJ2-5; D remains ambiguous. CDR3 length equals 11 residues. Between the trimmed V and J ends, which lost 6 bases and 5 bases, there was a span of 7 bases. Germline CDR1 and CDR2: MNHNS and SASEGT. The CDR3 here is CASSPYETQYF. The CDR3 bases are TGTGCCAGCAGCCCCTACGAGACCCAGTACTTC.

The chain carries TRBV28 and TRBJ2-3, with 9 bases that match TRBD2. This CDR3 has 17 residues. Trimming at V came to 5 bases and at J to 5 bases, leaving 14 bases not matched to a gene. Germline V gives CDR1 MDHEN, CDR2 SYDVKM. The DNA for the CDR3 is TGTGCCAGCAGTCCTACCTCGGGCGGGAGGGGTCTAGATACGCAGTATTTT. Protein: CASSPTSGGRGLDTQYF.